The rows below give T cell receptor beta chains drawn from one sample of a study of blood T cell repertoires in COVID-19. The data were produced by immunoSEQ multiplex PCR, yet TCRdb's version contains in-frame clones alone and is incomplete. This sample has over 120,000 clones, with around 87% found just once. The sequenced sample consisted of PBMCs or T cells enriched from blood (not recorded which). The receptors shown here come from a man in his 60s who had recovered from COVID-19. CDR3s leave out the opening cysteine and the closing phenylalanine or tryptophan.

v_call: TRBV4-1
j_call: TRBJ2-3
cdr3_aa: ASSQGSSYFSTDTQY

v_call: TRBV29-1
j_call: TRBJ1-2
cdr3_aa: SVEVGDSDGYT

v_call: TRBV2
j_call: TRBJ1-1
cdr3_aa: ASSPTGMNTEAF

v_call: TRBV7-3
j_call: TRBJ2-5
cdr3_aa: ASSLAGDQETQY

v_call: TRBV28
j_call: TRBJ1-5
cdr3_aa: ATKSADNQPQH

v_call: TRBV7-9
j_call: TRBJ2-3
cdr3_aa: ASSVAGRAVDTQY

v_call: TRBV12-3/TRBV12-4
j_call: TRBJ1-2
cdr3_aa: ASSRQVYGYT

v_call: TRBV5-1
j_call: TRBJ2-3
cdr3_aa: ASSPLTGSTDTQY

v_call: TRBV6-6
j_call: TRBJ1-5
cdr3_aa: ASSRTVSNQPQH

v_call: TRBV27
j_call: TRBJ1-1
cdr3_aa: ASSFAENTEAF

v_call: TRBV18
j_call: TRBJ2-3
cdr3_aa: ASSPTGTDTQY

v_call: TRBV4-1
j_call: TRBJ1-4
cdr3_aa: ASSQGRGQLSEKLF

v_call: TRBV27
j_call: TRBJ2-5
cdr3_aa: ASTPDRGGKTQY

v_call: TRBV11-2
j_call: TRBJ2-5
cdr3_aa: ASSPNPGGLETQY

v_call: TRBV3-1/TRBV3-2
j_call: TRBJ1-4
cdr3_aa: ASSQVWQGNEKLF

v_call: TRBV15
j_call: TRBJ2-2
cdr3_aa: ATSREVRRLTGELF

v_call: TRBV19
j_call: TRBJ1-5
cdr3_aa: ASSIWGDVMVKPQH

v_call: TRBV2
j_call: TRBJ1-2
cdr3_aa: ASSASGTGRYGYT

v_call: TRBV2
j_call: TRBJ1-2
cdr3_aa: ASSRDSGYT

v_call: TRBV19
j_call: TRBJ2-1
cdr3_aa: ASSNTRTRLAENNEQF

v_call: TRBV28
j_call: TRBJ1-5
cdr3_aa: ASRKTGYSNQPQH

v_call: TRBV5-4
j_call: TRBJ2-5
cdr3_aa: ASSLAVEETQY

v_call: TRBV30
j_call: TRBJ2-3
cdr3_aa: AWTRGTDTQY

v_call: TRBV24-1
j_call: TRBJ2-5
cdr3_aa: ATMGTSGGETQY

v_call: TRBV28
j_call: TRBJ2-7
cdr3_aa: ASSPTGGYEQY

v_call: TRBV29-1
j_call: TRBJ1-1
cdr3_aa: SVGQGNTEAF

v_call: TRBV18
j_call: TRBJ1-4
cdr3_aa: ASSHGQLRTNEKLF

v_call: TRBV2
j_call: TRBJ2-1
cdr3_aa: ASSDGTSAYNEQF

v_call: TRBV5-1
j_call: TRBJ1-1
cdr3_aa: ASSGLGQGLSEAF

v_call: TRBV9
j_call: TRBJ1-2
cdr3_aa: ASSLRGQSYGYT

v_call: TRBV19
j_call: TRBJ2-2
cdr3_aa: ASSMTGGGGELF

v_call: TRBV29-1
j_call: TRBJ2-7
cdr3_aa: SANRGPNEQY

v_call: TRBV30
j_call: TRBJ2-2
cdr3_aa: AWSGNTGELF

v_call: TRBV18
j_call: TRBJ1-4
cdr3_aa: ASSGGQIPTNEKLF

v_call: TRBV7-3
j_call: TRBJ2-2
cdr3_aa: ASSEQGAGTGELF

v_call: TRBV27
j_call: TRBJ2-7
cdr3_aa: ASSLTSGQGALSYEQY

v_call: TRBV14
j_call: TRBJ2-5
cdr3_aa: ASSQDPSGRAETQY

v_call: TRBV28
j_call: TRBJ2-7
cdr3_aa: ASSLFIRAYEQY

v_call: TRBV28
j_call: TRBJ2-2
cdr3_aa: ASSTWTGINTGELF

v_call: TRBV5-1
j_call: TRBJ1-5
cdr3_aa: ASSLGQDNQPQH

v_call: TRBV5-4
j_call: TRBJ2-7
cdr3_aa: ASSLGRKMPYEQY

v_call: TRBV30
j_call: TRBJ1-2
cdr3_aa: GIGTGSGYT

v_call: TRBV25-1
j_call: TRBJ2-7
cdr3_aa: ASSEQGAFEQY

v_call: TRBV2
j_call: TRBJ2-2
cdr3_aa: ASSGVLGLATGELF

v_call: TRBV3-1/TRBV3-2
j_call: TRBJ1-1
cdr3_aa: ASSQGSREAF

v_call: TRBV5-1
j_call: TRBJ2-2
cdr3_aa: ASSTGTENTGELF

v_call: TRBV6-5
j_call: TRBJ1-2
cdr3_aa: ASSYDQGRDYGYT

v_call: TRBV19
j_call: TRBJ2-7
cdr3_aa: ASSIRTGPLEQY

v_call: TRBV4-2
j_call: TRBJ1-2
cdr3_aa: ASSLSDNNYGYT

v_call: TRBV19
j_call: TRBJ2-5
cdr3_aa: ASSIAGSTGTQY

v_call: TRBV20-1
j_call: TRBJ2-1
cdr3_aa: SVSSGEQF

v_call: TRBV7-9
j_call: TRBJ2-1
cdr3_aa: ASSVLAGAYNEQF

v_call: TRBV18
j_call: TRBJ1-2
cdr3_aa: ASSPQGAGYGYT